The rows below give T cell receptor beta chains drawn from one sample of a study of T cell responses to AZD1222 COVID-19 vaccine. Sequencing was performed with immunoSEQ multiplex PCR; in TCRdb, only in-frame clones are kept and a portion is missing. This table holds approximately 84,000 clones, around 87% found once. The specimen was peripheral blood, collected on day 0 of AZD1222 vaccination. These receptors were obtained from an adult in good health. Both conserved end residues are part of each CDR3. The D gene is left open where the match is weak. For some rows the clone size is stated as once, few or many, or as a class when expanded; others skip it.

CASSLLPGVGYTF,TGTGCCAGCAGCTTACTCCCGGGCGTAGGCTACACCTTC,-,TRBJ1-2,-,TRBV11-2
CASSSRRDRAGANVLTF,TGTGCCAGCAGTTCTCGCCGGGACAGGGCTGGGGCCAACGTCCTGACTTTC,TRBD1,TRBJ2-6,-,TRBV11-3
CASSTTGPKGYTF,TGTGCCAGCAGTACGACAGGGCCGAAGGGCTACACCTTC,TRBD1,TRBJ1-2,-,TRBV28
CASSPRQAQAFF,TGTGCCAGCAGCCCGCGACAGGCCCAAGCTTTCTTT,-,TRBJ1-1,once,TRBV13
CATSDLGPVSNQPQHF,TGTGCCACCAGTGACCTGGGACCGGTTAGCAATCAGCCCCAGCATTTT,-,TRBJ1-5,-,TRBV24-1
CASSLAGVGEQYF,TGCGCCAGCAGCTTGGCAGGGGTCGGCGAGCAGTACTTC,-,TRBJ2-7,medium-sized,TRBV5-1
CASSQDSWGRGRGETQYF,TGCGCCAGCAGCCAAGATTCGTGGGGCAGGGGAAGAGGAGAGACCCAGTACTTC,-,TRBJ2-5,once,TRBV4-1
CASSLEQGARADTQYF,TGCGCCAGCAGCCTGGAACAGGGGGCGCGGGCAGATACGCAGTATTTT,TRBD1,TRBJ2-3,few,TRBV5-1
CANQGSRETQYF,TGTGCCAACCAAGGATCTCGAGAGACCCAGTACTTC,-,TRBJ2-5,-,TRBV3-1/TRBV3-2
CASRIRSGANVLTF,TGTGCCAGCAGGATCCGATCTGGGGCCAACGTCCTGACTTTC,-,TRBJ2-6,-,TRBV28
CASSVGSVYNEQFF,TGTGCCAGCAGCGTAGGGTCTGTTTACAATGAGCAGTTCTTC,-,TRBJ2-1,-,TRBV9
CASSVLAGANEQFF,TGTGCCAGCAGTGTGCTAGCGGGAGCAAATGAGCAGTTCTTC,TRBD2,TRBJ2-1,medium-sized,TRBV6-4
CASGKVYEQYF,TGTGCCAGCGGGAAAGTCTACGAGCAGTACTTC,-,TRBJ2-7,-,TRBV27
CASSQLGILGQYF,TGTGCCAGCAGCCAACTGGGGATTTTAGGGCAGTACTTC,-,TRBJ2-7,-,TRBV3-1/TRBV3-2
CASSPGALRLEGNEQFF,TGTGCCAGCAGCCCAGGAGCGCTACGGTTGGAGGGGAATGAGCAGTTCTTC,-,TRBJ2-1,-,TRBV5-6
CASSVRGLNTEAFF,TGTGCCAGCAGTGTCAGGGGGCTGAACACTGAAGCTTTCTTT,TRBD1,TRBJ1-1,-,TRBV28
CASSQSGTGTGNTIYF,TGTGCCAGCTCACAATCCGGGACAGGGACTGGAAACACCATATATTTT,TRBD1,TRBJ1-3,once,TRBV18
CASTLGVGNQPQHF,TGTGCCAGCACACTGGGGGTTGGCAATCAGCCCCAGCATTTT,-,TRBJ1-5,-,TRBV28
CASSAPRSGANVLTF,TGTGCCAGCAGCGCCCCCCGCTCTGGGGCCAACGTCCTGACTTTC,-,TRBJ2-6,-,TRBV7-6
CAWSVDPIMWYGYTF,TGTGCCTGGAGTGTAGACCCTATAATGTGGTATGGCTACACCTTC,-,TRBJ1-2,-,TRBV30
CASSQATGGKETQYF,TGTGCCAGCAGCCAAGCGACAGGGGGCAAGGAGACCCAGTACTTC,TRBD1,TRBJ2-5,-,TRBV11-1
CASSQVGPGNYGYTF,TGTGCCAGCAGCCAAGTGGGCCCTGGGAACTATGGCTACACCTTC,-,TRBJ1-2,-,TRBV3-1/TRBV3-2
CASSQDRGQPQHF,TGTGCCAGCAGCCAGGACAGGGGTCAGCCCCAGCATTTT,TRBD1,TRBJ1-5,-,TRBV11-2
CASSELGGPYTGELFF,TGCGCCAGCAGTGAGCTCGGGGGGCCCTACACCGGGGAGCTGTTTTTT,-,TRBJ2-2,once,TRBV10-2
CASSLLAGEETQYF,TGTGCCAGCAGCTTACTAGCGGGAGAAGAGACCCAGTACTTC,TRBD2,TRBJ2-5,-,TRBV11-3
CASSLVGVQYF,TGTGCCAGCAGCTTAGTGGGGGTGCAGTATTTT,-,TRBJ2-3,-,TRBV7-9
CASTESGVRYNEQFF,TGTGCCAGCACCGAAAGCGGGGTTCGGTACAATGAGCAGTTCTTC,TRBD2,TRBJ2-1,-,TRBV28
CASSLEPFQETQYF,TGTGCCAGCAGCTTAGAACCTTTCCAAGAGACCCAGTACTTC,-,TRBJ2-5,-,TRBV7-2
CASSPSGGLAETQYF,TGTGCCAGCAGCCCCAGTGGAGGACTGGCCGAGACCCAGTACTTC,-,TRBJ2-5,-,TRBV7-2
CASSKKGVSGNTIYF,TGTGCCAGCAGTAAAAAAGGGGTCTCTGGAAACACCATATATTTT,-,TRBJ1-3,-,TRBV6-5
CASSRAPGNEKLFF,TGTGCCAGCAGCCGGGCCCCGGGTAATGAAAAACTGTTTTTT,-,TRBJ1-4,-,TRBV2
CASSGQKEAFF,TGTGCCAGCAGCGGACAGAAAGAAGCTTTCTTT,-,TRBJ1-1,-,TRBV12-3/TRBV12-4
CASSLGAVAPPGNTIYF,TGTGCCAGCAGCCTGGGGGCCGTGGCCCCACCTGGAAACACCATATATTTT,-,TRBJ1-3,-,TRBV3-1/TRBV3-2
CASSQDRGGPYEQYF,TGTGCCAGCAGCCAAGATCGCGGGGGTCCGTACGAGCAGTACTTC,TRBD2,TRBJ2-7,-,TRBV4-2
CASTAGRYESFSYNEQFF,TGTGCCAGCACCGCGGGGCGGTACGAGAGTTTCTCCTACAATGAGCAGTTCTTC,-,TRBJ2-1,once,TRBV5-4
CASSQDPGSGYTF,TGTGCCAGCAGCCAAGATCCCGGCTCTGGCTACACCTTC,-,TRBJ1-2,-,TRBV3-1/TRBV3-2
CASSRTGWDEQFF,TGCGCCAGCAGCCGGACAGGGTGGGATGAGCAGTTCTTC,TRBD1,TRBJ2-1,-,TRBV5-1
CASSSGVAYEQYF,TGCGCCAGCAGCTCGGGGGTCGCCTACGAGCAGTACTTC,-,TRBJ2-7,-,TRBV5-1
CASTPRGVFKNTEAFF,TGTGCCAGCACCCCCCGCGGGGTTTTCAAGAACACTGAAGCTTTCTTT,-,TRBJ1-1,-,TRBV28
CASSRGTGGLEVAFF,TGTGCCAGCAGCCGCGGTACTGGGGGGCTGGAGGTAGCTTTCTTT,-,TRBJ1-1,-,TRBV14
CASSLRAGEGAGANVLTF,TGTGCCAGCAGCTTAAGGGCAGGGGAGGGCGCTGGGGCCAACGTCCTGACTTTC,-,TRBJ2-6,-,TRBV7-3
CASSLRPRGNQPQHF,TGTGCCAGCAGTTTACGGCCCAGGGGCAATCAGCCCCAGCATTTT,-,TRBJ1-5,-,TRBV28
CASSAGFGELFF,TGTGCCAGCAGCGCAGGGTTCGGGGAGCTGTTTTTT,-,TRBJ2-2,-,TRBV11-3
CASGGKLYRGRNTIYF,TGTGCCAGCGGGGGAAAACTTTACAGGGGTCGAAACACCATATATTTT,TRBD1,TRBJ1-3,-,TRBV6-7
CASADIKGSYNEQFF,TGTGCCAGCGCTGACATTAAGGGCTCCTACAATGAGCAGTTCTTC,-,TRBJ2-1,-,TRBV6-5
CATSRGQGASSYEQYF,TGTGCCACCAGCAGAGGCCAGGGGGCGTCTAGCTACGAGCAGTACTTC,TRBD1,TRBJ2-7,-,TRBV15